This TCR beta chain was sequenced for a study of blood T cell repertoires in COVID-19. Study as a whole: Whether acute or convalescent, the COVID-19 samples came from the United States, Italy and Spain. Sources were T cells, B-cell-depleted T cells, or PBMCs; the material itself was cDNA or gDNA.

CDR3 length: 11 amino acids. Germline values: CDR1 DFQATT, CDR2 SNEGSKA (reference sequence). With 1 base removed from V and 6 bases from J, the gap between germline ends came to 6 bases. Under the authors' procedure: By means of reference gene primer amplification, nucleated cell counts were estimated. Using immunoSEQ multiplex PCR, the repertoire was profiled, and TCRdb retains in-frame clones only, with some absent. The DNA gave D and trimming, while V, J and clone size come from that table. The profile shows about 160,000 clones, around 83% of them singletons. The source material was peripheral blood. The V call is TRBV20-1, the J call TRBJ1-2; no firm D call. This clonotype was sampled from a man in his forties or fifties with active or convalescent COVID-19. Written as DNA, the CDR3 is TGCAGTGCTAGAGTACTGGATGGCTACACCTTC. Translated, it gives CSARVLDGYTF.